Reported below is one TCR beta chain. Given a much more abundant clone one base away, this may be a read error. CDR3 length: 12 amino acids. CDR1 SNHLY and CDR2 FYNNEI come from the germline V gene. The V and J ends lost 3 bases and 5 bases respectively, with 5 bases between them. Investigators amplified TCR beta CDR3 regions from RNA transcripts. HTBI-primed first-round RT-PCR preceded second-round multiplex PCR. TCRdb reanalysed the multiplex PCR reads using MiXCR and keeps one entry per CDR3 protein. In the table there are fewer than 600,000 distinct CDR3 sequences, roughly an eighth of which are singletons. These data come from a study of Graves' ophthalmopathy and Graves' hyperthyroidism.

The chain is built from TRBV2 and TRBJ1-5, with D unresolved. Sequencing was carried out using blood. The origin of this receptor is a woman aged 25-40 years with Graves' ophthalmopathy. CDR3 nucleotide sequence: TGTGCCAGCAGTGATTGGGATCAGCCCCAGCATTTT. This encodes CASSDWDQPQHF.